A selection of T cell receptor beta chains follows, all from one sample in a study of blood T cell repertoires in COVID-19. Sequencing used immunoSEQ multiplex PCR; TCRdb keeps in-frame clones, though not all of them. This sample has 350,000 or so clones, with about 87% found just once. Sequencing input: peripheral blood. The receptors were gathered from a woman in her 30s with COVID-19, enrolled during active disease. Each CDR3 is given with its conserved first and last residue. D genes are given only for firm matches. A row's size may be missing; if present it is once, few, many or a size class.

j_gene,v_gene,d_gene,len,abundance,CDR3nt,CDR3aa
TRBJ1-1,TRBV6-1,TRBD1,14,few,TGTGCCAGCAGTGAGGGGACAGGTCCCGCTGAAGCTTTCTTT,CASSEGTGPAEAFF
TRBJ1-1,TRBV19,-,16,-,TGTGCCAGTAGTATGAGTGCGGCGGCGCTGGACACTGAAGCTTTCTTT,CASSMSAAALDTEAFF
TRBJ2-5,TRBV18,-,15,-,TGTGCCAGCTCACCATCGGAGGGGAGCCAAGAGACCCAGTACTTC,CASSPSEGSQETQYF
TRBJ1-2,TRBV27,-,15,-,TGTGCCACCCAAGAGATCGGGGGTGAGGACTATGGCTACACCTTC,CATQEIGGEDYGYTF
TRBJ1-5,TRBV4-3,-,16,-,TGCGCCAGCAGCCAAGATTGGGGGGGGTCGGGTCAGCCCCAGCATTTT,CASSQDWGGSGQPQHF
TRBJ1-4,TRBV6-2/TRBV6-3,-,17,-,TGTGCCAGCAGCCCAGTTGGGGAGGTTATCGCTAATGAAAAACTGTTTTTT,CASSPVGEVIANEKLFF
TRBJ1-1,TRBV6-5,-,13,-,TGTGCCAGCAGTTTCGGTTTCCGGACTGAAGCTTTCTTT,CASSFGFRTEAFF
TRBJ2-1,TRBV3-1/TRBV3-2,TRBD1,17,-,TGTGCCAGCAGCCAAGATAACCGGGACAGGGTACTCAATGAGCAGTTCTTC,CASSQDNRDRVLNEQFF
TRBJ1-6,TRBV7-2,TRBD1,15,-,TGTGCCAGCAGCTTAGGGACAGGGTTTCAATCACCCCTCCACTTT,CASSLGTGFQSPLHF
TRBJ1-1,TRBV5-4,-,15,-,TGTGCCAGCAGCCGAGGTGGTCTCAGGCCGGGGAAAGCTTTCTTT,CASSRGGLRPGKAFF
TRBJ1-5,TRBV24-1,-,14,-,TGTGCCACCAGCGGGGCGGGGTCTTCTCAGCCCCAGCATTTT,CATSGAGSSQPQHF
TRBJ2-2,TRBV5-4,-,17,once,TGTGCCAGCAGCTTGGAACCCCAGGCTGGTGTGGCCGGGGAGCTGTTTTTT,CASSLEPQAGVAGELFF
TRBJ2-4,TRBV28,-,13,-,TGTGCCAGCAGTCCACCTATAGAAAACATTCAGTACTTC,CASSPPIENIQYF
TRBJ2-7,TRBV6-1,-,16,-,TGTGCCAGCAGTGAAGGCTTAGCCGGGGACTTCTACGAGCAGTACTTC,CASSEGLAGDFYEQYF
TRBJ1-1,TRBV20-1,-,10,few,TGCAGTGCTAGTGACGGTAATGCTTTCTTT,CSASDGNAFF
TRBJ2-5,TRBV5-4,-,13,-,TGTGCCAGCAGCTTTACAGGGTTTGAGACCCAGTACTTC,CASSFTGFETQYF
TRBJ2-5,TRBV29-1,-,15,once,TGCAGCGTGGCTCGGGGCCTTGCCGGGGGAGAGACCCAGTACTTC,CSVARGLAGGETQYF
TRBJ1-2,TRBV6-5,-,15,-,TGTGCCAGCAACTCGGCGGGGGGCGGGAGCTATGGCTACACCTTC,CASNSAGGGSYGYTF
TRBJ1-2,TRBV6-5,TRBD1,15,-,TGTGCCAGCAGTCGCGGGACAGGGGTTGTTTCGGGCTACACCTTC,CASSRGTGVVSGYTF
TRBJ1-1,TRBV5-1,TRBD1,16,-,TGCGCCAGCAGCATTGGTTACAACAGGGGGAACACTGAAGCTTTCTTT,CASSIGYNRGNTEAFF
TRBJ1-2,TRBV5-5,-,13,-,TGTGCCAGCAGCTTGTCGACAGACTATGGCTACACCTTC,CASSLSTDYGYTF
TRBJ1-1,TRBV7-6,TRBD1,16,-,TGTGCCAGCAGCTTAGCTCCGACAGGGGGTAACACTGAAGCTTTCTTT,CASSLAPTGGNTEAFF
TRBJ2-5,TRBV5-8,TRBD2,15,-,TGTGCCAGCAGCTATCTAGCGGGGGGACAAGAGACCCAGTACTTC,CASSYLAGGQETQYF
TRBJ2-5,TRBV4-1,-,15,-,TGCGCCAGCAGCCAAGATCCGGGGGTGGGAGAGACCCAGTACTTC,CASSQDPGVGETQYF
TRBJ2-3,TRBV6-2/TRBV6-3,-,11,many,TGTGCCAGCAGTTATATGGATACGCAGTATTTT,CASSYMDTQYF
TRBJ2-4,TRBV28,TRBD1,21,-,TGTGCCAGCAGTTCACATTCGAAGGGGGCCCTTCGCGGTCTAGCCAAAAACATTCAGTACTTC,CASSSHSKGALRGLAKNIQYF
TRBJ1-1,TRBV2,-,14,-,TGTGCCAGCAGTGAATATTGGGGCAGCCCCGAAGCTTTCTTT,CASSEYWGSPEAFF
TRBJ2-3,TRBV5-1,-,14,-,TGCGCCAGCAGCTTGGGGACAGCAGAAGATACGCAGTATTTT,CASSLGTAEDTQYF
TRBJ2-1,TRBV7-6,TRBD2,21,-,TGTGCCAGCAGCCCCCCGGGCCTAGCGGGGGAACTTCTGAGCTCCTACAATGAGCAGTTCTTC,CASSPPGLAGELLSSYNEQFF
TRBJ1-3,TRBV5-1,TRBD1,17,once,TGCGCCAGCAGCCACCTCGGACAGGGTGATTCTGGAAACACCATATATTTT,CASSHLGQGDSGNTIYF
TRBJ2-2,TRBV12-3/TRBV12-4,-,13,-,TGTGCCAGCTCCTACAGGGTTCCCGGGGAGCTGTTTTTT,CASSYRVPGELFF
TRBJ2-1,TRBV2,TRBD2,14,-,TGTGCCAGCCACGGAAGCGGGGGATACAATGAGCAGTTCTTC,CASHGSGGYNEQFF
TRBJ1-5,TRBV30,-,13,-,TGTGCCTGGAGTGAGCAGGGTGATCAGCCCCAGCATTTT,CAWSEQGDQPQHF
TRBJ1-6,TRBV19,-,13,-,TGTGCCAGTAGCCCAGGGAGGAATTCACCCCTCCACTTT,CASSPGRNSPLHF
TRBJ2-1,TRBV28,TRBD1,12,-,TGTGCCAGCAGTTTAGGGACAGGGGCGCAGTTCTTC,CASSLGTGAQFF
TRBJ1-2,TRBV3-1/TRBV3-2,-,13,-,TGTGCCAGTGCGGACAGCTTGGCTTCGGGCTACACCTTC,CASADSLASGYTF
TRBJ1-1,TRBV5-6,-,14,-,TGTGCCAGCAGCTTAAACAGCTTGAACACTGAAGCTTTCTTT,CASSLNSLNTEAFF
TRBJ1-2,TRBV29-1,-,15,-,TGCAGCGTTCCGGTGCGTTCTGCGGGGAACTATGGCTACACCTTC,CSVPVRSAGNYGYTF
TRBJ2-5,TRBV7-9,-,13,-,TGTGCCAGCAGCTTATCCGGGGAAGAGACCCAGTACTTC,CASSLSGEETQYF
TRBJ2-3,TRBV5-6,-,12,few,TGTGCCAGCAGCTTTGGGGCCGATACGCAGTATTTT,CASSFGADTQYF
TRBJ1-5,TRBV5-1,TRBD1,17,-,TGCGCCAGCAGCCCAACGACAGGGAGTGATGGCAATCAGCCCCAGCATTTT,CASSPTTGSDGNQPQHF
TRBJ1-1,TRBV28,-,12,-,TGTGCCAGCAGCACACCAGGGGCGGGAGCTTTCTTT,CASSTPGAGAFF
TRBJ2-2,TRBV3-1/TRBV3-2,-,15,-,TGTGCCAGCAGCCTACACGACAGATCCACCGGGGAGCTGTTTTTT,CASSLHDRSTGELFF
TRBJ2-7,TRBV18,TRBD1,14,-,TGTGCCAGCTCAGGGGGACAGGGAACCTACGAGCAGTACTTC,CASSGGQGTYEQYF
TRBJ1-1,TRBV28,TRBD1,17,-,TGTGCCAGCAGTCGACTAGCCGGGACAGGGGGTCGCACTGAAGCTTTCTTT,CASSRLAGTGGRTEAFF
TRBJ2-5,TRBV11-2,TRBD2,17,-,TGTGCCAGCCTTCCCCGGGGCCTAGCGGGGGGGTGGGAGACCCAGTACTTC,CASLPRGLAGGWETQYF
TRBJ1-6,TRBV7-3,-,13,-,TGTGCCAGCAGCGCCTTCACAGGTTCACCCCTCCACTTT,CASSAFTGSPLHF
TRBJ2-2,TRBV28,TRBD1,16,-,TGTGCCAGCAGTCCCCACGGGACAGGGAACACCGGGGAGCTGTTTTTT,CASSPHGTGNTGELFF
TRBJ1-1,TRBV11-1,-,13,once,TGTGCCAGCAGCCGAAGCTCGAACACTGAAGCTTTCTTT,CASSRSSNTEAFF
TRBJ2-1,TRBV2,TRBD2,14,once,TGTGCCAGCACAGGGACTAGAAACTACAATGAGCAGTTCTTC,CASTGTRNYNEQFF
TRBJ2-1,TRBV2,TRBD1,15,-,TGTGCCAGCAGTGAGAGGGGGACAGCTGGGAATGAGCAGTTCTTC,CASSERGTAGNEQFF
TRBJ1-1,TRBV5-5,TRBD1,15,-,TGTGCCAGCAGGGGGACAGGGGGCCAGAACACTGAAGCTTTCTTT,CASRGTGGQNTEAFF
TRBJ1-2,TRBV5-1,TRBD1,14,-,TGCGCCAGCACCCTTTACAGGGGCGGGGAGGGCTACACCTTC,CASTLYRGGEGYTF
TRBJ2-6,TRBV19,TRBD2,18,-,TGTGCCAGTAGTATCCGGGGGGTAATAAGCTCTGGGGCCAACGTCCTGACTTTC,CASSIRGVISSGANVLTF
TRBJ1-3,TRBV24-1,TRBD1,15,-,TGTGCCACCAGTGACACAGGACAGGGGGGAAACACCATATATTTT,CATSDTGQGGNTIYF